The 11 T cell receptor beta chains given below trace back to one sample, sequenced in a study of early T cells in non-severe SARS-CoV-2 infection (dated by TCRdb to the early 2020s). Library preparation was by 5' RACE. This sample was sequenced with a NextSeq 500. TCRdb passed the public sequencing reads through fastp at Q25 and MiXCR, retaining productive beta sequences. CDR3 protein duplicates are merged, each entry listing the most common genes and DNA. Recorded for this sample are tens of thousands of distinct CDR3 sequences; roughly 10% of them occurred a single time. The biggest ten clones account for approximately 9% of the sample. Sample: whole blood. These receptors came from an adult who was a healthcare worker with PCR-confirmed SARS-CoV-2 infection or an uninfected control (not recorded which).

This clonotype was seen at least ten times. The CDR3 DNA reads as TGCAGCGTTGTTCGAGGTGCCTACTACAATGAGCAGTTCTTC. Amino acids: CSVVRGAYYNEQFF. The chain carries TRBV29-1 and TRBJ2-1; D is ambiguous. Germline assignment: CDR1 SQVTM and CDR2 ANQGSEA. The V gene lost 4 bases and the J gene lost 3 bases, with 13 bases spanning the gap. The CDR3 length is 14 residues.

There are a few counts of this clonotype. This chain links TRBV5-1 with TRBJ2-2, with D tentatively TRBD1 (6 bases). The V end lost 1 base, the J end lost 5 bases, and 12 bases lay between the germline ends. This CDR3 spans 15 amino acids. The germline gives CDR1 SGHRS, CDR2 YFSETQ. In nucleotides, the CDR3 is TGCGCCAGCAGCTTGCTCAGGGGCGGAACCGGGGAGCTGTTTTTT. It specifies CASSLLRGGTGELFF. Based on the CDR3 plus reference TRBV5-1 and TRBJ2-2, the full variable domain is KAGVTQTPRYLIKTRGQQVTLSCSPISGHRSVSWYQQTPGQGLQFLFEYFSETQRNKGNFPGRFSGRQFSNSRSEMNVSTLELGDSALYLCASSLLRGGTGELFFGEGSRLTVL.

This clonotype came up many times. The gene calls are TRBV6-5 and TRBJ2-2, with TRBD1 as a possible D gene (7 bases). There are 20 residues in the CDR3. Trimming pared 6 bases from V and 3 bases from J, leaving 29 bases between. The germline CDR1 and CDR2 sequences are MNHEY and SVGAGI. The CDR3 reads CASSRPVGQEGVGDTGELFF. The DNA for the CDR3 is TGTGCCAGCAGCCGACCAGTTGGACAGGAGGGGGTTGGGGACACCGGGGAGCTGTTTTTT.

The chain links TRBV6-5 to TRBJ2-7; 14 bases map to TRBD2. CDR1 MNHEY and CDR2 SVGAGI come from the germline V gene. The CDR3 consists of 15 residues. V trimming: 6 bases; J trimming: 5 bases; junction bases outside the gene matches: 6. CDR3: CASSPGTSGRNEQYF. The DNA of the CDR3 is TGTGCCAGCAGCCCGGGGACTAGCGGGAGAAACGAGCAGTACTTC.

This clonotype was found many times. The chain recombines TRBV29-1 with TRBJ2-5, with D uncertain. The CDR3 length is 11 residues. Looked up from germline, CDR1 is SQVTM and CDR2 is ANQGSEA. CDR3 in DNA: TGCACCGCCTCGTCGGAAGAGACCCAGTACTTC. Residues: CTASSEETQYF.

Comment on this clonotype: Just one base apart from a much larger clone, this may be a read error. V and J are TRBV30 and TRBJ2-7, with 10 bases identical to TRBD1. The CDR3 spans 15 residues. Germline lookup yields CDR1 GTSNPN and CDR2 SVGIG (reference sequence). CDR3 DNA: TGTACCTGGAGTGCGGGACAGGGGCTTTCCTACGAGCAGTACTTC. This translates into CTWSAGQGLSYEQYF.

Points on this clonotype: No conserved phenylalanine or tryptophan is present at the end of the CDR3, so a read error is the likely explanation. The CDR3 loop is CASSADGGRSYEQYS. The CDR3 coding sequence is TGTGCCAGCAGCGCAGACGGCGGGAGGAGCTACGAGCAGTACTCC. The chain uses TRBV3-1 and TRBJ2-7; 8 bases match TRBD2. There are 15 residues in the CDR3. Germline values: CDR1 LGHDT, CDR2 YNNKEL (reference sequence). The trim removed 5 bases at V and 3 bases at J, leaving 9 bases unmatched.

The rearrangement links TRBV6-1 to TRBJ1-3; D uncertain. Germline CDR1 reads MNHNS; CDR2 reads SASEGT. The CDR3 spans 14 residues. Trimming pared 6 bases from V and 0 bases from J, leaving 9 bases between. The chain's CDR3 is CASSLESSGNTIYF. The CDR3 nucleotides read TGTGCCAGCAGCCTCGAGAGCTCTGGAAACACCATATATTTT.

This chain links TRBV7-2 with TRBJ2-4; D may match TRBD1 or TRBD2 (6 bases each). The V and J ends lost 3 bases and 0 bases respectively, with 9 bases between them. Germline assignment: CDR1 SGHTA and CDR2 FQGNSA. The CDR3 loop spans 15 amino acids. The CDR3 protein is CASSFGGAAKNIQYF. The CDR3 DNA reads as TGTGCCAGCAGCTTCGGGGGCGCAGCCAAAAACATTCAGTACTTC.

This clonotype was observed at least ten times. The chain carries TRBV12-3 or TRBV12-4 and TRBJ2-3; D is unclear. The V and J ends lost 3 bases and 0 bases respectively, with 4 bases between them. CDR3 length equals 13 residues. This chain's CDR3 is CASSLFSTDTQYF. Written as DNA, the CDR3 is TGTGCCAGCAGTTTGTTCAGCACAGATACGCAGTATTTT.

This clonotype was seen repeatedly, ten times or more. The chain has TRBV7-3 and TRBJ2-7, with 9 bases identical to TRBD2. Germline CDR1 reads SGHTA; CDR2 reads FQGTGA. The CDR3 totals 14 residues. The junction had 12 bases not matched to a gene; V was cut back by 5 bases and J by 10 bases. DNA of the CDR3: TGTGCCAGCAGCCAGGGGGATAGCGGGAGTTCACAGTACTTC. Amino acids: CASSQGDSGSSQYF. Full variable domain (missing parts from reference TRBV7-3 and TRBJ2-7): GAGVSQTPSNKVTEKGKYVELRCDPISGHTALYWYRQSLGQGPEFLIYFQGTGAADDSGLPNDRFFAVRPEGSVSTLKIQRTERGDSAVYLCASSQGDSGSSQYFGPGTRLTVT.